This T cell receptor beta chain was sequenced during a study of blood T cell repertoires in COVID-19. Study details: Researchers got acute and convalescent COVID-19 samples from the United States, Italy and Spain.

Under the authors' procedure: Researchers report that nucleated cell counts were estimated from reference gene primer amplification. The data were produced by immunoSEQ multiplex PCR, yet TCRdb's version contains in-frame clones alone and is incomplete. V and J calls and clone size are copied from that table; D and trimming were computed from the DNA. This table holds 200,000 to 250,000 clones, 80% to 85% found once. The sequenced sample consisted of peripheral blood. The receptor comes from a woman aged 30 to 39 who had recovered from COVID-19.

CDR3: CASSLVDRGSAEAFF. CDR3 bases: TGTGCCAGCAGCTTAGTTGACAGGGGGTCGGCTGAAGCTTTCTTT. The chain recombines TRBV7-6 with TRBJ1-1, with TRBD1 matching 9 bases. The length of the CDR3 is 15 residues. The J segment lost 6 bases and the V segment lost 1 base, leaving 6 bases of the junction unmatched. Germline V CDR1 and CDR2: SGHVS, FNYEAQ.